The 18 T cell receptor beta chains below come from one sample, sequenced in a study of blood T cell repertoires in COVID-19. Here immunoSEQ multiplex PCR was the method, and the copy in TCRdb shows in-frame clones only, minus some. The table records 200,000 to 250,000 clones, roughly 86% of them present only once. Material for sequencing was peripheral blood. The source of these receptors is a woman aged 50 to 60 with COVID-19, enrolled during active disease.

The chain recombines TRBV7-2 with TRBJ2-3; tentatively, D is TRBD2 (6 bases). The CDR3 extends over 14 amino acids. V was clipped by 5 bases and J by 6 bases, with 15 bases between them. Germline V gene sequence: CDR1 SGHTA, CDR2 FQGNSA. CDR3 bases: TGTGCCAGCAGCCCGCGGGGATGGGGGGATACGCAGTATTTT. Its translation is CASSPRGWGDTQYF.

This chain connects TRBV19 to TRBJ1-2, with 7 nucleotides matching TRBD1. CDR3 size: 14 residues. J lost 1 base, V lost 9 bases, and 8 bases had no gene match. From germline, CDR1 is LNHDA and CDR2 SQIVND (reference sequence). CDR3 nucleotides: TGTGCCAGCTGGCGAGGGGGCTATAACTATGGCTACACCTTC. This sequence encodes CASWRGGYNYGYTF.

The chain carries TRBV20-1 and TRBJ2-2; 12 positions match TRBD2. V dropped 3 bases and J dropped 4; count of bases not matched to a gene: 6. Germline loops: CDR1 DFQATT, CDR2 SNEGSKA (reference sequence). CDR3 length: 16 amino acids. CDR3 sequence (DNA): TGCAGTGCTAGTAAGGGACTAGCGGGCCTCACCGGGGAGCTGTTTTTT. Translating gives CSASKGLAGLTGELFF.

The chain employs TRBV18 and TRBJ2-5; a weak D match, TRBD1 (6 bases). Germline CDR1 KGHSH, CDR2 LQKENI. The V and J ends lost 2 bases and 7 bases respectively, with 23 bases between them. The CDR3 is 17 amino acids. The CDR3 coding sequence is TGTGCCAGCTCACCAAGGTTAGCACAGGGAAGTTTTGGGACCCAGTACTTC. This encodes CASSPRLAQGSFGTQYF.

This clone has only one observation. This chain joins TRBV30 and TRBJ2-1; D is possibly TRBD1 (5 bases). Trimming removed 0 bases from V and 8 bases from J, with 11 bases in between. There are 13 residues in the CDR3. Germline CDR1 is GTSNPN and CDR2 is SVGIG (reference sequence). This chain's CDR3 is CAWSVSQGHEQFF. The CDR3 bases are TGTGCCTGGAGTGTATCCCAGGGCCATGAGCAGTTCTTC.

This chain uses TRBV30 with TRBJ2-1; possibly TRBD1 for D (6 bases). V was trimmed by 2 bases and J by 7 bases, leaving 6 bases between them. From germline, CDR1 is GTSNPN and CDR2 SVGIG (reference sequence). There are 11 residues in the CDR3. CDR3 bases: TGTGCCTGGAGTCAGGGGAATGAGCAGTTCTTC. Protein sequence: CAWSQGNEQFF.

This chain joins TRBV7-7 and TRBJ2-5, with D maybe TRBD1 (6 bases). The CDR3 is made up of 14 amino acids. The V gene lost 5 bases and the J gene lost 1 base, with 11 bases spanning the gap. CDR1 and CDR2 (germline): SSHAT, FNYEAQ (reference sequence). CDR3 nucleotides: TGTGCCAGCAGCCCTACAGGGCTCCAAGAGACCCAGTACTTC. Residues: CASSPTGLQETQYF.

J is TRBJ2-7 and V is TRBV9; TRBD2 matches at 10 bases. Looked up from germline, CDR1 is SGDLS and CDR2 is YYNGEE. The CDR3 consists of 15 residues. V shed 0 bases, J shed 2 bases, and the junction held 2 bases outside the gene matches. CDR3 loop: CASSVGTSGAYEQYF. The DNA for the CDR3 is TGTGCCAGCAGCGTAGGAACTAGCGGGGCCTACGAGCAGTACTTC. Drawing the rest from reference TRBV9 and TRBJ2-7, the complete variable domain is DSGVTQTPKHLITATGQRVTLRCSPRSGDLSVYWYQQSLDQGLQFLIQYYNGEERAKGNILERFSAQQFPDLHSELNLSSLELGDSALYFCASSVGTSGAYEQYFGPGTRLTVT.

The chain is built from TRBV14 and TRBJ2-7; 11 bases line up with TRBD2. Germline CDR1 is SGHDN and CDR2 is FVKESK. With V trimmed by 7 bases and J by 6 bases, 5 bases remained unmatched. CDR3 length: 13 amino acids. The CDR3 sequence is CASTVAGGREQYF. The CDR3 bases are TGTGCCAGCACGGTAGCGGGGGGGCGCGAGCAGTACTTC.

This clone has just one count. Written as DNA, the CDR3 is TGCGCCAGCAGCCAAGTCCGTACTAAGTCTGGAAACACCATATATTTT. This encodes CASSQVRTKSGNTIYF. The chain is built from TRBV4-1 and TRBJ1-3; D gene ambiguous. CDR1 and CDR2 (germline): MGHRA, YSYEKL. V was cut by 1 base and J by 1 base, with 11 bases left in between. This CDR3 has 16 residues.

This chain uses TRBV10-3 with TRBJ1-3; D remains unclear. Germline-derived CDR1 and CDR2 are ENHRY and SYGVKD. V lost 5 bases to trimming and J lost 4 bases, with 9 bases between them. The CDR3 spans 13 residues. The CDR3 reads CAISKPQGNTIYF. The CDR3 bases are TGTGCCATCAGTAAACCCCAGGGAAACACCATATATTTT.

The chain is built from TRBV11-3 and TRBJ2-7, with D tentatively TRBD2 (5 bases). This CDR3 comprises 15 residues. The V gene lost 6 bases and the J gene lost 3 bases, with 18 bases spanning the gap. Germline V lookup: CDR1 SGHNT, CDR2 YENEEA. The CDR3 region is CASSSGRGIGYEQYF. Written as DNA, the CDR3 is TGTGCCAGCAGTTCCGGTCGAGGGATTGGCTACGAGCAGTACTTC.

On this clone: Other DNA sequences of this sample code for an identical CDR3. The CDR3 region is CASSLSPGTANTEAFF. CDR3 DNA: TGTGCCAGCAGCTTAAGCCCTGGGACAGCGAACACTGAAGCTTTCTTT. This chain joins TRBV7-3 and TRBJ1-1; 7 positions match TRBD1. The CDR3 loop spans 16 amino acids. Germline loops: CDR1 SGHTA, CDR2 FQGTGA. The V segment lost 1 base and the J segment 1 base; nucleotides outside the gene matches: 6.

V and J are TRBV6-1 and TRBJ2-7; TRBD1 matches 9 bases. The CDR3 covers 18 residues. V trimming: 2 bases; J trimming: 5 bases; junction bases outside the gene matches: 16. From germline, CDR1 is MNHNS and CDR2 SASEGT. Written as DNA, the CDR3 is TGTGCCAGCAGTGAACGTTTTGGACAGGGGCTAGGTTGGGACGAGCAGTACGTC. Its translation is CASSERFGQGLGWDEQYV.

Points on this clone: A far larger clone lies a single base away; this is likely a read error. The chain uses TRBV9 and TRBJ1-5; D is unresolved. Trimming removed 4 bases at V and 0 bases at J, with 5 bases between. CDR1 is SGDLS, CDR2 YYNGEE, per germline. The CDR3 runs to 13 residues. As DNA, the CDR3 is TGTGCCAGCAGCCGGGGTAGCAATCAGCCCCAGCATTTT. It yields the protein CASSRGSNQPQHF.

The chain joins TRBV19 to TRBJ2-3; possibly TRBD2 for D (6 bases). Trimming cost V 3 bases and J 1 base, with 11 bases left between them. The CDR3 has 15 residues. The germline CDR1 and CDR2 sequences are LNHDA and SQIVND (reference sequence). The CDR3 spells CASSIDGGRTDTQYF. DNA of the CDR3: TGTGCCAGTAGTATCGACGGGGGACGCACAGATACGCAGTATTTT.

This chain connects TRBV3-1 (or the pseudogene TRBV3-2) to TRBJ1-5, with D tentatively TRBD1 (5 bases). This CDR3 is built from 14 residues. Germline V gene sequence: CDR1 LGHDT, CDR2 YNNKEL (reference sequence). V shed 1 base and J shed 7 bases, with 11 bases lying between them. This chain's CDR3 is CASSQASGLQPQHF. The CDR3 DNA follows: TGTGCCAGCAGCCAAGCGTCAGGGTTACAGCCCCAGCATTTT.

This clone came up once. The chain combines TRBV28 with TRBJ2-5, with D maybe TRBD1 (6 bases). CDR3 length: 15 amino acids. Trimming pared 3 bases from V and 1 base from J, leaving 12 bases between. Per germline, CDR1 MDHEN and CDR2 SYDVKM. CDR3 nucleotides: TGTGCCAGCAGTTTGGTGACAGGACCCCAAGAGACCCAGTACTTC. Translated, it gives CASSLVTGPQETQYF. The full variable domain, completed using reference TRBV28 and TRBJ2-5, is DVKVTQSSRYLVKRTGEKVFLECVQDMDHENMFWYRQDPGLGLRLIYFSYDVKMKEKGDIPEGYSVSREKKERFSLILESASTNQTSMYLCASSLVTGPQETQYFGPGTRLLVL.